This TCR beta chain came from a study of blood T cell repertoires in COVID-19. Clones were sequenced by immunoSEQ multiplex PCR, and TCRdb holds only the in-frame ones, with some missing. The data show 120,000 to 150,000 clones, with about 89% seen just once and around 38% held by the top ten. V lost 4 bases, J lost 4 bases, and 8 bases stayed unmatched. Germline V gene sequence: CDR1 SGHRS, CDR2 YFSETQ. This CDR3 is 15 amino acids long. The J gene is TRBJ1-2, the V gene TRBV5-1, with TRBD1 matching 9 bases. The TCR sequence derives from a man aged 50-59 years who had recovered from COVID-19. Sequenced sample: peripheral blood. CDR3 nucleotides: TGCGCCAGCAGCCCGGACAGGGGTGAGGTCTATGGCTACACCTTC. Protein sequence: CASSPDRGEVYGYTF.